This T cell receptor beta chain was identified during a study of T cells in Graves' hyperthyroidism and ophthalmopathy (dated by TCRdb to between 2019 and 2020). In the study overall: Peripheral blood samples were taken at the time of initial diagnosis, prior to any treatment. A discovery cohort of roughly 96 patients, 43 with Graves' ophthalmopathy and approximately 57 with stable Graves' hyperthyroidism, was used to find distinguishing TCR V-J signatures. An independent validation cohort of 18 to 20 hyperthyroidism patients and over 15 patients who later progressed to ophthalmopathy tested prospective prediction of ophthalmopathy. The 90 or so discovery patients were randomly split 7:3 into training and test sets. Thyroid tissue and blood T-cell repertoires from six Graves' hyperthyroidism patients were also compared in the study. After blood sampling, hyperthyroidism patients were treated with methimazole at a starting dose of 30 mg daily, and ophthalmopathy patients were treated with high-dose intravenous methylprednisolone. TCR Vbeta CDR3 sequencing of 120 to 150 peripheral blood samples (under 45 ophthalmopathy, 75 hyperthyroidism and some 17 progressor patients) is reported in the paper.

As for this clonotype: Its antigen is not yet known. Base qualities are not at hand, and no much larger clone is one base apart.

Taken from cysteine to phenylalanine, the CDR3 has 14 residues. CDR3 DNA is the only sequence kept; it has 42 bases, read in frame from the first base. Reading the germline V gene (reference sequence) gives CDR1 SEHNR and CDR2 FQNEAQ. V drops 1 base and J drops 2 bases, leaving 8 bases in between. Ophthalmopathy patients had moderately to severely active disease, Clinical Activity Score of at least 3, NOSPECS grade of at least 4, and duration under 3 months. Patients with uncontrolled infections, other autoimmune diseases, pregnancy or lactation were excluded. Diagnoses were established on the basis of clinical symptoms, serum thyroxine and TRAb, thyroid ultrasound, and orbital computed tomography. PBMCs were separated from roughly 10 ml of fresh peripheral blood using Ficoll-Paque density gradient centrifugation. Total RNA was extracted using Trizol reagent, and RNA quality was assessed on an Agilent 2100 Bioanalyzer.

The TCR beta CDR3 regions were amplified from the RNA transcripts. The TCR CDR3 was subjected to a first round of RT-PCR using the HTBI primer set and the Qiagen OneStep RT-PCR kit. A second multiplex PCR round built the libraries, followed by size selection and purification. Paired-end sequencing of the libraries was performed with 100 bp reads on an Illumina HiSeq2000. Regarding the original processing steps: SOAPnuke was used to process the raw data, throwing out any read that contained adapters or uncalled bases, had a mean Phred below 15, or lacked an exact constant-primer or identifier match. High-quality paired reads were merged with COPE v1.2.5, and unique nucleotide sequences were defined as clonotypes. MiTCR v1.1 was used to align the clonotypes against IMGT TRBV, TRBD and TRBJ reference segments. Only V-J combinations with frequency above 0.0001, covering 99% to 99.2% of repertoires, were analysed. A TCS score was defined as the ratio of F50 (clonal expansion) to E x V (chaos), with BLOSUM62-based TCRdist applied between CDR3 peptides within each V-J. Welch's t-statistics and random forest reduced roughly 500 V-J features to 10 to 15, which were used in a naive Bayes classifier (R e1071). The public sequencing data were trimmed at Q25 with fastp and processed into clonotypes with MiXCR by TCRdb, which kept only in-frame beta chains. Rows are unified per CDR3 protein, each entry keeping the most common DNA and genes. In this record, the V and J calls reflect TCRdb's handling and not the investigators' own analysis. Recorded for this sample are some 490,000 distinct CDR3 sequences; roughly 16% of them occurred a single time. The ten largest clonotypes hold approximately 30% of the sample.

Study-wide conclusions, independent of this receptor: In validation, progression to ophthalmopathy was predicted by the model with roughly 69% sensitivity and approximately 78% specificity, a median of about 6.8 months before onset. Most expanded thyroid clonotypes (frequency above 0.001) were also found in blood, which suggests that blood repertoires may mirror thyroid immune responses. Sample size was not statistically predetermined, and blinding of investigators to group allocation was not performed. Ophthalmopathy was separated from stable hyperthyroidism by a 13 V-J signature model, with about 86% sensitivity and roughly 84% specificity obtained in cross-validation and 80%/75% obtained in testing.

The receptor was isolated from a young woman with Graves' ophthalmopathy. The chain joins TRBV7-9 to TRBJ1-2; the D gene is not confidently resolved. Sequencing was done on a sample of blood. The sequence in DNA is TGTGCCAGCAGCTTAGAATCCAGAAACTATGGCTACACCTTC. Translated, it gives CASSLESRNYGYTF.